This TCR beta chain was captured in a study of post-analysis software for immune sequencing data. Study-wide context: Disease courses included relapsing-remitting, secondary progressive and progressive-relapsing multiple sclerosis. Study-level results: Five TRBV segments were significantly more frequent in patients than in controls. TRBV5-6, TRBV5-1 and TRBV20-1 were among these segments.

With 1 base clipped from V and 7 bases from J, the junction kept 8 bases outside the gene matches. The CDR3 covers 16 residues. The germline gives CDR1 SGHDN, CDR2 FVKESK. TCR beta cDNA libraries had unique molecular identifiers. TCRdb called the PCR reads again in MiXCR, with one record for every CDR3 protein. The table includes hundreds of thousands of distinct CDR3 sequences, 30% detected once. In the case of this clonotype: Antigen unknown.

The genes are TRBV14 and TRBJ2-1; 9 bases map to TRBD2. Sequencing was carried out using blood. The sequence was collected from a girl aged 10-17 years with multiple sclerosis. The CDR3 region is CASSQVLREGPNEQFF. The DNA for the CDR3 is TGTGCCAGCAGCCAAGTCCTGCGGGAGGGACCTAATGAGCAGTTCTTC.